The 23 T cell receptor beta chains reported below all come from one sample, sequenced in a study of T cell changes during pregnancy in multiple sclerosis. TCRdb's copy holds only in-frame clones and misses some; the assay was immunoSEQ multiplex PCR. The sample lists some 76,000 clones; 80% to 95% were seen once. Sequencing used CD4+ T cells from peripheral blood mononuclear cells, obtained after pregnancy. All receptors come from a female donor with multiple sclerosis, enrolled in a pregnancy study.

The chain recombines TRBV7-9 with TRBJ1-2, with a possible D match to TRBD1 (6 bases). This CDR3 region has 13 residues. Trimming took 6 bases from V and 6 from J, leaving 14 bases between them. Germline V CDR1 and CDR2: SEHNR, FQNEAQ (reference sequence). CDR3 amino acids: CASRLTQGDGYTF. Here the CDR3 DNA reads TGTGCCAGCAGATTGACACAGGGCGATGGCTACACCTTC. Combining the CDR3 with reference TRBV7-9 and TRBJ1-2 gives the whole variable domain DTGVSQNPRHKITKRGQNVTFRCDPISEHNRLYWYRQTLGQGPEFLTYFQNEAQLEKSRLLSDRFSAERPKGSFSTLEIQRTEQGDSAMYLCASRLTQGDGYTFGSGTRLTVV.

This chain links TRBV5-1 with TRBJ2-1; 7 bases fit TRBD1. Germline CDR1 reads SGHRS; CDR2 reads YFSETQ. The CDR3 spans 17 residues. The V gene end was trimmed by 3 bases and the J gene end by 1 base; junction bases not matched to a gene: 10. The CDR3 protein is CASSSIQTGLSYNEQFF. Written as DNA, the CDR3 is TGCGCCAGCAGCTCGATTCAGACAGGGCTGTCCTACAATGAGCAGTTCTTC.

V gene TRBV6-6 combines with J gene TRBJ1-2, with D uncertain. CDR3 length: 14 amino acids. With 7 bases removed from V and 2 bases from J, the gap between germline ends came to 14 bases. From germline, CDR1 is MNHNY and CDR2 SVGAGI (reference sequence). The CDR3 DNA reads TGTGCCAGCACCCGCGAGGCTCTCAACTATGGCTACACCTTC. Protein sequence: CASTREALNYGYTF.

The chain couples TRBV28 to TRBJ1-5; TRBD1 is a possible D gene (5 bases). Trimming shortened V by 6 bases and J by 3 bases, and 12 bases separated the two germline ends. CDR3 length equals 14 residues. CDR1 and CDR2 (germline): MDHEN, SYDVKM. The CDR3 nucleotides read TGTGCCAGCAGGTATACAGGTTACAATCAGCCCCAGCATTTT. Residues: CASRYTGYNQPQHF.

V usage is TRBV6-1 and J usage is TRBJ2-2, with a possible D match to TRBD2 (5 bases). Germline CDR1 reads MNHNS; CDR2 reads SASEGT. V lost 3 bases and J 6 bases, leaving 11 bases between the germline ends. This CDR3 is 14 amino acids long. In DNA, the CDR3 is TGTGCCAGCAGTGATGGGTCCGGGGCCGGGGAGCTGTTTTTT. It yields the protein CASSDGSGAGELFF.

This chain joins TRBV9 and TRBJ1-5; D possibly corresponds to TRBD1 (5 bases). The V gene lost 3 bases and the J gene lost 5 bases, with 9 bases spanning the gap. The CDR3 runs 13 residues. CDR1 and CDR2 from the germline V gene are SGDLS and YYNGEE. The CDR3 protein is CASSAGGDQPQHF. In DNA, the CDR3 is TGTGCCAGCAGCGCTGGGGGGGATCAGCCCCAGCATTTT.

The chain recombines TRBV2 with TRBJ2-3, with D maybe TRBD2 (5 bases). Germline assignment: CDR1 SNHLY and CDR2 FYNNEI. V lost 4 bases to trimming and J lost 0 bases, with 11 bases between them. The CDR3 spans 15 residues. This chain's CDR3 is CASSAGLPSTDTQYF. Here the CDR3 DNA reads TGTGCCAGCAGTGCCGGACTTCCTAGCACAGATACGCAGTATTTT.

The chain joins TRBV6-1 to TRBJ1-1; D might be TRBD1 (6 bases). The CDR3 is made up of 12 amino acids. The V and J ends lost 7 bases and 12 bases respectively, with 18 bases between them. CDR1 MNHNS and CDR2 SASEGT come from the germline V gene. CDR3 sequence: CASTDIPGVTFF. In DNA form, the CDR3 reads TGTGCCAGCACTGATATACCAGGGGTGACTTTCTTT.

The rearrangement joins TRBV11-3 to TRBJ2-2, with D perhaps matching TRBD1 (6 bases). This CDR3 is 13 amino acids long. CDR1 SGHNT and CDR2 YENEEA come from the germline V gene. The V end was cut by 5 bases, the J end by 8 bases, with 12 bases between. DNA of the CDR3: TGTGCCAGCAGCGGACCCAGGGGAGGGGAGCTGTTTTTT. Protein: CASSGPRGGELFF.

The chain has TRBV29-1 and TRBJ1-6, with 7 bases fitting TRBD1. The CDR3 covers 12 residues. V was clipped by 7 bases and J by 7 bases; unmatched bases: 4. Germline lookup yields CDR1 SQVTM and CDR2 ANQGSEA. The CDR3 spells CSARDSNSPLHF. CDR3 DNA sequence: TGCAGCGCCCGGGACAGCAATTCACCCCTCCACTTT. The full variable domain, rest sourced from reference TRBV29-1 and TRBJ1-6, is SAVISQKPSRDICQRGTSLTIQCQVDSQVTMMFWYRQQPGQSLTLIATANQGSEATYESGFVIDKFPISRPNLTFSTLTVSNMSPEDSSIYLCSARDSNSPLHFGNGTRLTVT.

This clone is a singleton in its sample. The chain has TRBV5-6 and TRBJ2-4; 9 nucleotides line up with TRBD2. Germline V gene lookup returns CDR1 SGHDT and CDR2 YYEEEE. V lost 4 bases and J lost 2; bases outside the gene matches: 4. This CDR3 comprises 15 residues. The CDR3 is CASSPLAGPKNIQYF. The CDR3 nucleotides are TGTGCCAGCAGCCCTCTAGCGGGGCCCAAAAACATTCAGTACTTC.

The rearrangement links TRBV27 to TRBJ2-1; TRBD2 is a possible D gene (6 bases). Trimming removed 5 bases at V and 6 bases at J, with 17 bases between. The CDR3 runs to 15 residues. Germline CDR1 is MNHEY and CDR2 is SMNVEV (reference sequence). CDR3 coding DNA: TGTGCCAGCAGTGCCCTTGGGGGAGGTTTCAATGAGCAGTTCTTC. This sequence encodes CASSALGGGFNEQFF.

The CDR3 is CAWNGGLYTEAFF. Here the CDR3 DNA reads TGTGCCTGGAATGGGGGACTTTACACTGAAGCTTTCTTT. This chain joins TRBV30 and TRBJ1-1; possible D gene TRBD1, 5 bases. Germline CDR1 reads GTSNPN; CDR2 reads SVGIG (reference sequence). This CDR3 has 13 residues. Trimming took 4 bases from V and 3 from J, leaving 12 bases between them.

The CDR3 DNA reads TGTGCCAGCAGCACCACAGGGGGGTGGGTACGGTTCTTC. Protein product: CASSTTGGWVRFF. The chain carries TRBV27 and TRBJ2-1, with 8 bases that match TRBD1. This CDR3 comprises 13 residues. The junction had 13 bases not matched to a gene; V was cut back by 6 bases and J by 15 bases. Germline V gene sequence: CDR1 MNHEY, CDR2 SMNVEV (reference sequence).

The CDR3 loop is CASSKVPRGRAKNIQYF. CDR3 nucleotides: TGTGCCAGCAGCAAAGTCCCCAGGGGGCGGGCCAAAAACATTCAGTACTTC. The genes are TRBV21-1 and TRBJ2-4; the table's D call, TRBD1, has no DNA check behind it. TRBV21-1 is flagged as a pseudogene. The CDR3 length is 17 residues.

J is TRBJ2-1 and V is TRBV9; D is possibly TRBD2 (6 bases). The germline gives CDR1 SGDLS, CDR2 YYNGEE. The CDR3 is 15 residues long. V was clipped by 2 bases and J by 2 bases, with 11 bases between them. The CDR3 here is CASSVKPGAYNEQFF. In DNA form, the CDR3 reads TGTGCCAGCAGCGTTAAACCGGGGGCCTACAATGAGCAGTTCTTC.

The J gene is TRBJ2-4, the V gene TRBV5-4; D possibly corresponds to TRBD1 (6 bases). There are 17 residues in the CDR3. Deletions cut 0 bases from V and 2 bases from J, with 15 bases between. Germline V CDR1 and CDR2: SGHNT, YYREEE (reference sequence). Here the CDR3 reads CASSLAPGVGTKNIQYF. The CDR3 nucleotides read TGTGCCAGCAGCTTGGCCCCAGGGGTCGGAACCAAAAACATTCAGTACTTC.

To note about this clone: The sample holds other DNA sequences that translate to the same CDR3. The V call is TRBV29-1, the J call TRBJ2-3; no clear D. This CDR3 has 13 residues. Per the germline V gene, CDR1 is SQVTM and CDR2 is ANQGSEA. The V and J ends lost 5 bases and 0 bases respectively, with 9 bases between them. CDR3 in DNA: TGCAGCGTTCGCGGCCGTAGCACAGATACGCAGTATTTT. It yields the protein CSVRGRSTDTQYF.

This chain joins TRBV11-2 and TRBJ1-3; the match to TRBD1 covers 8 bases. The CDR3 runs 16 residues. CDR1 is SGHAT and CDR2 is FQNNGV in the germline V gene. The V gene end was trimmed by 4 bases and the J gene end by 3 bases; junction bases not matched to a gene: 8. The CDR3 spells CASSSYQGAYGNTIYF. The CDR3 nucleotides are TGTGCCAGCAGCTCCTATCAGGGGGCTTATGGAAACACCATATATTTT.

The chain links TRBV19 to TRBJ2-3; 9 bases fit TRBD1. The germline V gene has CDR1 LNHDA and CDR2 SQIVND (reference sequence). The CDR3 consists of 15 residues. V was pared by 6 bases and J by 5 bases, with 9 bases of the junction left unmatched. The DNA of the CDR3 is TGTGCCAGTAGGGAAACAGGGGGCCGGGGAGATACGCAGTATTTT. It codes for CASRETGGRGDTQYF.

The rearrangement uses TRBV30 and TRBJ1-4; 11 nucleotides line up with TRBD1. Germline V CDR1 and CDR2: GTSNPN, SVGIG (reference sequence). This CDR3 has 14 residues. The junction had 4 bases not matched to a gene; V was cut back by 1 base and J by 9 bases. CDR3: CAWSAGTGGQKLFF. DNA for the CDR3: TGTGCCTGGAGTGCGGGGACAGGGGGGCAAAAACTGTTTTTT.

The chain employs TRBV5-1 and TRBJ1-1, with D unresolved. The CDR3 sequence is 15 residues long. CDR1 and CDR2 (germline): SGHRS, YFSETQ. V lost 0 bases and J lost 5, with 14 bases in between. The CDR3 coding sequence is TGCGCCAGCAGCTTGGTTGGTCCCCCGGGGACTGAAGCTTTCTTT. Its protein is CASSLVGPPGTEAFF.

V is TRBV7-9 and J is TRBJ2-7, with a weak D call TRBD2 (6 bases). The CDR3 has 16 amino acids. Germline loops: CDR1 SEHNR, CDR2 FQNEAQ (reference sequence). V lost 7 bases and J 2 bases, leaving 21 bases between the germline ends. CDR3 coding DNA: TGTGCCAGCACCCCCCCGGGAGAGGGAGTACCCTACGAGCAGTACTTC. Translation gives CASTPPGEGVPYEQYF.